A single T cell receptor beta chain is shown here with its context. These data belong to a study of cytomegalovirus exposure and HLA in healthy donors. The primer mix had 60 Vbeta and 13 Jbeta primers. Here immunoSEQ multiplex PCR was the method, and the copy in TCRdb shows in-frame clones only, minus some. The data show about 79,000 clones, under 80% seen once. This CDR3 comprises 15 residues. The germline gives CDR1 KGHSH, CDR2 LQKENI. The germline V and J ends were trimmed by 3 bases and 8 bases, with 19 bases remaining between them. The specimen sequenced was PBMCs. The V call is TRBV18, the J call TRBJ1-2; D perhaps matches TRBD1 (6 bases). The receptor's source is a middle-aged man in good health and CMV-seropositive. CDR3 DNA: TGTGCCAGCTCACCGTCGGACAGAAAAACGGCGGGCTACACCTTC. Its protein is CASSPSDRKTAGYTF.